This T cell receptor beta chain was profiled in a study of Ad26.COV2.S vaccination and SARS-CoV-2 variants. Generated by immunoSEQ multiplex PCR, the TCRdb table keeps only in-frame clones and is missing some. The table includes around 300,000 clones, roughly 90% detected once. In germline, CDR1 is SGDLS, CDR2 YYNGEE. Trimming removed 4 bases from V and 1 base from J, with 18 bases in between. This CDR3 is built from 17 residues. The treatment: around 19 received Ad26.COV2.S at low or high dose, single or two shots; 5 received placebo; per-sample allocation not given. Samples were taken on day 63 after the first vaccine or placebo injection. Immunization relied on an Ad26 vector, which expressed Wuhan-strain SARS-CoV-2 spike. This clone has only one observation.

V usage is TRBV9 and J usage is TRBJ2-1, with D possibly TRBD2 on 6 matching bases. This TCR came from a person between 18 and 65 years old who received the Ad26.COV2.S COVID-19 vaccine or a placebo. The sequenced sample was peripheral blood, obtained in a trial of Ad26.COV2.S vaccine versus placebo. The CDR3 loop reads CASSPRLVSSSYNEQFF. The CDR3 coding sequence is TGTGCCAGCAGCCCCCGACTAGTTTCAAGTTCCTACAATGAGCAGTTCTTC.